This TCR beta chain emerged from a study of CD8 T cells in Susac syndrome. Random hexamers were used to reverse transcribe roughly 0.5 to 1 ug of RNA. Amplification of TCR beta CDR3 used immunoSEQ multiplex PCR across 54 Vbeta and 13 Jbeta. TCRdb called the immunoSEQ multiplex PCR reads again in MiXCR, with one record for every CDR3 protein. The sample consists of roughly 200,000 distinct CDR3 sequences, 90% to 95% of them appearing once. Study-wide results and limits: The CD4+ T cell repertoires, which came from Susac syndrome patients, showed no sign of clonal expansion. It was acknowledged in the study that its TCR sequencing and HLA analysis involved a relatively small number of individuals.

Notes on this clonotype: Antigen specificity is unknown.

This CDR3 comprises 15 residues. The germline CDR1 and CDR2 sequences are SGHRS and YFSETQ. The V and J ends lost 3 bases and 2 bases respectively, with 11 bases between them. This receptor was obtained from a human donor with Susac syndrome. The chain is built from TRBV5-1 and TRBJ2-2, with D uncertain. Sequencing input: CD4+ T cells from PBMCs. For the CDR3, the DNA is TGCGCCAGCAGCTCGATACCCGGAAACACCGGGGAGCTGTTTTTT. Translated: CASSSIPGNTGELFF. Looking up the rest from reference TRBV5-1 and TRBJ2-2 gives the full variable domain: KAGVTQTPRYLIKTRGQQVTLSCSPISGHRSVSWYQQTPGQGLQFLFEYFSETQRNKGNFPGRFSGRQFSNSRSEMNVSTLELGDSALYLCASSSIPGNTGELFFGEGSRLTVL.